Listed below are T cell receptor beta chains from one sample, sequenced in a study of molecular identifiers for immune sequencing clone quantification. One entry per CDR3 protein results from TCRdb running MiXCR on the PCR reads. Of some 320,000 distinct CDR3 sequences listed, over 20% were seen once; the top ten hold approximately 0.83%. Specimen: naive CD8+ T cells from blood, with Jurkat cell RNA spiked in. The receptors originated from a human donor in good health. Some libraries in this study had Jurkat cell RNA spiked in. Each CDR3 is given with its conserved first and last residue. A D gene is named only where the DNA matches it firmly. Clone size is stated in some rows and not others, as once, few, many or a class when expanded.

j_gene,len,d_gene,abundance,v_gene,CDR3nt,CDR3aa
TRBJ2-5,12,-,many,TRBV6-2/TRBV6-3,TGTGCCAGCAGGGACAGATTAGAGACCCAGTACTTC,CASRDRLETQYF
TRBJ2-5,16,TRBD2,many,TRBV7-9,TGTGCCAGCAGCTTACTTGCTAGCGGGAGTTTAGAGACCCAGTACTTC,CASSLLASGSLETQYF
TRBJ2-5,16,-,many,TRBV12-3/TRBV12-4,TGTGCCAGCAGTGACTCCAGGGTGGGGGCTGGAGAGACCCAGTACTTC,CASSDSRVGAGETQYF
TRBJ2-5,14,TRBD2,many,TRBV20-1,TGCAGTGCTAGAGATTGGCGGGAGGGAGAGACCCAGTACTTC,CSARDWREGETQYF
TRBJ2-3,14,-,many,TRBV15,TGTGCCACCAGCAGAGTTGACAGCACAGATACGCAGTATTTT,CATSRVDSTDTQYF
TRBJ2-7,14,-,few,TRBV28,TGTGCCAGCAGTCGAGATGACTGGCTCAACGAGCAGTACTTC,CASSRDDWLNEQYF
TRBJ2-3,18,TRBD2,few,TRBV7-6,TGTGCCAGCAGGGTACTAGCGGGGGGCGGGATCCCCACAGATACGCAGTATTTT,CASRVLAGGGIPTDTQYF
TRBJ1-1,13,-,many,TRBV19,TGTGCCAGTAGTATAGGAACGAACACTGAAGCTTTCTTT,CASSIGTNTEAFF
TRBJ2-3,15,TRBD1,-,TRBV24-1,TGTGCCACCAGTGGTTTAGGGGGCTTCACAGATACGCAGTATTTT,CATSGLGGFTDTQYF
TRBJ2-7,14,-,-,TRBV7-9,TGTGCCAGCAGACCAACAGTCATGGGCTACGAGCAGTACTTC,CASRPTVMGYEQYF
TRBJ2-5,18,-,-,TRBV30,TGTGCCTGGAGTGTAGTGGCATGGGACCTTGGATGGGCAGAGACCCAGTACTTC,CAWSVVAWDLGWAETQYF
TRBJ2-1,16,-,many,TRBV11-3,TGTGCCAGCAGCTTAGGGGGAGACGGTCCCACCGATGAGCAGTTCTTC,CASSLGGDGPTDEQFF
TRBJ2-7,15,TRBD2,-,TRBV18,TGTGCCAGCTCACCCGGGTCTAGCGGGGGTAGCGAGCAGTACTTC,CASSPGSSGGSEQYF
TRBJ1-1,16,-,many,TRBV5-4,TGTGCCAGCAGCTGGCAAGGTCGCCGCACGAACACTGAAGCTTTCTTT,CASSWQGRRTNTEAFF
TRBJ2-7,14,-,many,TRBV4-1,TGCGCCAGCAGCCAAGAGGTCAGGTCCTACGAGCAGTACTTC,CASSQEVRSYEQYF
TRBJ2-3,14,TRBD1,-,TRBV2,TGTGCCAGCAGCGACAGGGGGCCTTCAGATACGCAGTATTTT,CASSDRGPSDTQYF
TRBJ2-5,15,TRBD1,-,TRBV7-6,TGTGCCAGCAGCTTCCTCCAGGGGGTTCGGGAGACCCAGTACTTC,CASSFLQGVRETQYF
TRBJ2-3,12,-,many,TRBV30,TGTGCCTGGAGTGTAATGTCAGATACGCAGTATTTT,CAWSVMSDTQYF
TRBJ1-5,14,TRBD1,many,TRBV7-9,TGTGCCAGCAGCTGGGACAGGGCAGGGCAGCCCCAGCATTTT,CASSWDRAGQPQHF
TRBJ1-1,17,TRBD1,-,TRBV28,TGTGCCAGCAGTTTAGAGACAGGGGGCTTGGAGAACACTGAAGCTTTCTTT,CASSLETGGLENTEAFF
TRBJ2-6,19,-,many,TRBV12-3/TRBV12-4,TGTGCCAGCAGCCTATCACCGGGACAAACAATCTCTGGGGCCAACGTCCTGACTTTC,CASSLSPGQTISGANVLTF
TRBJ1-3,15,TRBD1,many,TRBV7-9,TGTGCCAGCAGCTTGACAGGGAGCTCTGGAAACACCATATATTTT,CASSLTGSSGNTIYF
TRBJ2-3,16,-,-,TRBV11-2,TGTGCCAGCAGCGGCGAACGGGACTTCCGCACAGATACGCAGTATTTT,CASSGERDFRTDTQYF
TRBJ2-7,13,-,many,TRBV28,TGTGCCAGCAGTCTCGGGGCCCTCGGAGAGCAGTACTTC,CASSLGALGEQYF
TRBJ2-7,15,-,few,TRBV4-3,TGCGCCAGCAGCCAAGAAGACGGGCCCTCCTACGAGCAGTACTTC,CASSQEDGPSYEQYF
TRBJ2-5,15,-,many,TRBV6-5,TGTGCCAGCAGTTACGCCCCACCAGGGTTAGAGACCCAGTACTTC,CASSYAPPGLETQYF
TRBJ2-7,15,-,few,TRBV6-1,TGTGCCAGCAGTGAATTCGCCGGGGTTGGTCACGAGCAGTACTTC,CASSEFAGVGHEQYF
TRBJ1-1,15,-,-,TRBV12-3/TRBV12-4,TGTGCCAGCAGTTCCGACAGGTACTCAGCCTCTGAAGCTTTCTTT,CASSSDRYSASEAFF
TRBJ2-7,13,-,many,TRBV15,TGTGCCACCAGCAGAGAACCCCGCTACGAGCAGTACTTC,CATSREPRYEQYF
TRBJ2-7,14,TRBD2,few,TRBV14,TGTGCCAGCAGCCCGGCCTCCTCGGGGGGCGAGCAGTACTTC,CASSPASSGGEQYF
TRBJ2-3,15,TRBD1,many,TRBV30,TGTGCCTGGAGCCTCGAGGGACAGGGCACAGATACGCAGTATTTT,CAWSLEGQGTDTQYF
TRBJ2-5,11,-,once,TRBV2,TGTGCCAGCAGTGTTCGAGAGACCCAGTACTTC,CASSVRETQYF
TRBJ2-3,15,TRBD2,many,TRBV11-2,TGTGCCAGCAGATTGACTAGCGGGAACTCAGATACGCAGTATTTT,CASRLTSGNSDTQYF
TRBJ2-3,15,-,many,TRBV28,TGTGCCAGCAGTTTGGGCTCGGGATTGACAGATACGCAGTATTTT,CASSLGSGLTDTQYF
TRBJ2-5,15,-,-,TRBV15,TGTGCCACCAGCAGAGATATGGCAGGAGAAGAGACCCAGTACTTC,CATSRDMAGEETQYF
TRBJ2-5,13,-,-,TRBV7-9,TGTGCCAGCGGCTTAGAGGGCCGGGAGACCCAGTACTTC,CASGLEGRETQYF
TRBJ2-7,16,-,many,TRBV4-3,TGCGCCAGCAGCCAAGATCGAGGGACGTTATCCTACGAGCAGTACTTC,CASSQDRGTLSYEQYF
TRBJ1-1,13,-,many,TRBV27,TGTGCCAGCAGTCTTGGCCCGAGGACTGAAGCTTTCTTT,CASSLGPRTEAFF
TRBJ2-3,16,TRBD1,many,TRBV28,TGTGCCAGCAGTGACCTGGGACAGGGGGCCGGAGATACGCAGTATTTT,CASSDLGQGAGDTQYF
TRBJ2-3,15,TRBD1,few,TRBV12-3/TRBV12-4,TGTGCCAGCAGTTCCACCGGGACAGGGCCAGATACGCAGTATTTT,CASSSTGTGPDTQYF
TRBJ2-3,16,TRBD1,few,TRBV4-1,TGCGCCAGCAGCCAAGGGACAGGCCTTACCACAGATACGCAGTATTTT,CASSQGTGLTTDTQYF
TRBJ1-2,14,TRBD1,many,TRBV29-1,TGCAGCGCGGTTGTCCAGGGGGTTACCTATGGCTACACCTTC,CSAVVQGVTYGYTF
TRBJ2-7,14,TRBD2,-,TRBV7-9,TGTGCCAGCGGCTTGACTAGCGGGGGGCACGAGCAGTACTTC,CASGLTSGGHEQYF
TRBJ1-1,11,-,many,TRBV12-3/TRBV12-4,TGTGCCAGCACCTACGACAGTGGGGCTTTCTTT,CASTYDSGAFF
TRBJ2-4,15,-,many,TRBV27,TGTGCCAGCAGTCCGTGGGAAGGTCAGCTAAACATTCAGTACTTC,CASSPWEGQLNIQYF
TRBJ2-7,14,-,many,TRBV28,TGTGCCAGCAGTTCGTCTTGGGCCAGCTACGAGCAGTACTTC,CASSSSWASYEQYF
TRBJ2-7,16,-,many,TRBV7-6,TGTGCCAGCAGCTCCCGGGCCCTTGGGAGCTCCTACGAGCAGTACTTC,CASSSRALGSSYEQYF
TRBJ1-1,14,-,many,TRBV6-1,TGTGCCAGCATTGAGGACAATTTGAACACTGAAGCTTTCTTT,CASIEDNLNTEAFF
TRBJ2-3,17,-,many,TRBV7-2,TGTGCCAGCAGCCCGGTCGCTAGCGCGACGTGGTCAGATACGCAGTATTTT,CASSPVASATWSDTQYF
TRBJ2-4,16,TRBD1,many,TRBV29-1,TGCAGCGTTGAAGGTGGACAGGGACCACTAAAAAACATTCAGTACTTC,CSVEGGQGPLKNIQYF
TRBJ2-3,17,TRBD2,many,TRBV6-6,TGTGCCAGCAGTTACTCCGGACTAGCGACTAGCACAGATACGCAGTATTTT,CASSYSGLATSTDTQYF
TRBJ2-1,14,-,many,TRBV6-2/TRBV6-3,TGTGCCAGCAACCAGGGTGGTCCCTACAATGAGCAGTTCTTC,CASNQGGPYNEQFF
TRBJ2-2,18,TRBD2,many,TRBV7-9,TGTGCCAGCAGAGCCACCGGGACTAGCTCTAGGAACACCGGGGAGCTGTTTTTT,CASRATGTSSRNTGELFF
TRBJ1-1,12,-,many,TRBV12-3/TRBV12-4,TGTGCCAGCAGCCTCGACAGTCTTGAAGCTTTCTTT,CASSLDSLEAFF